The clone carrying this T cell receptor beta chain was found a few times. Its target is unknown. The data stem from a study of identical twins. Study-level points and caveats: Out-of-frame alpha sequences common to twins exhibited an excess of low generation probability.

TCRdb re-called the 5' RACE reads with MiXCR, one entry per CDR3 protein. The sample records 210,000 or so distinct CDR3 sequences, approximately 16% being singletons. CDR3 length: 17 residues. V lost 3 bases to trimming and J lost 1 base, with 16 bases between them. Germline CDR1 reads MGHRA; CDR2 reads YSYEKL. These data also featured in a second study, about T cells expressing NK-cell markers.

The J gene is TRBJ2-1, the V gene TRBV4-1; D remains ambiguous. Sequencing was carried out using CD8+ T cells sorted from blood. The TCR comes from a young woman in good health. In DNA, the CDR3 is TGCGCCAGCAGCCAGGCCCTGAGGCGCAGATCCTACAATGAGCAGTTCTTC. Its protein product is CASSQALRRRSYNEQFF.